The present TCR beta chain was sequenced within a study of human T cells and chemical hapten exposure. Looking at the study overall: Across its roughly 25 weeks, the study gave patients weekly diphenylcyclopropenone doses to the scalp.

The library put unique molecular identifiers onto individual cDNA molecules. Authors' data handling: Sequenced samples showed a median of 95,638 TCRs each, with counts running from roughly 23,000 to 700,000. TCRdb re-called the RACE reads with MiXCR, one entry per CDR3 protein. These V and J calls originate from TCRdb's pipeline instead of the authors' own analysis. This table holds around 99,000 distinct CDR3 sequences, 9.5% to 11% found once. This clonotype was counted between two and nine times. This CDR3 has 12 amino acids. Trimming took off 5 bases at V and 6 bases at J, with 5 bases between the two ends. Time point indicated: patch test 2, 6 weeks after DPC sensitization. The treatment: therapeutic diphenylcyclopropenone sensitization with weekly scalp DPC. Patches went on only after blood had been drawn each time.

The receptor was derived from a man aged 35 to 55 with alopecia areata. Some clones in this sample may be carry-over from other donors' samples. The specimen comprised whole blood, sampled in connection with sensitization to the hapten diphenylcyclopropenone (DPC). V gene TRBV12-3 or TRBV12-4 combines with J gene TRBJ1-6; D remains ambiguous. The CDR3 DNA reads TGTGCCAGCAGTGATATTAATTCACCCCTCCACTTT. Translating it yields CASSDINSPLHF.